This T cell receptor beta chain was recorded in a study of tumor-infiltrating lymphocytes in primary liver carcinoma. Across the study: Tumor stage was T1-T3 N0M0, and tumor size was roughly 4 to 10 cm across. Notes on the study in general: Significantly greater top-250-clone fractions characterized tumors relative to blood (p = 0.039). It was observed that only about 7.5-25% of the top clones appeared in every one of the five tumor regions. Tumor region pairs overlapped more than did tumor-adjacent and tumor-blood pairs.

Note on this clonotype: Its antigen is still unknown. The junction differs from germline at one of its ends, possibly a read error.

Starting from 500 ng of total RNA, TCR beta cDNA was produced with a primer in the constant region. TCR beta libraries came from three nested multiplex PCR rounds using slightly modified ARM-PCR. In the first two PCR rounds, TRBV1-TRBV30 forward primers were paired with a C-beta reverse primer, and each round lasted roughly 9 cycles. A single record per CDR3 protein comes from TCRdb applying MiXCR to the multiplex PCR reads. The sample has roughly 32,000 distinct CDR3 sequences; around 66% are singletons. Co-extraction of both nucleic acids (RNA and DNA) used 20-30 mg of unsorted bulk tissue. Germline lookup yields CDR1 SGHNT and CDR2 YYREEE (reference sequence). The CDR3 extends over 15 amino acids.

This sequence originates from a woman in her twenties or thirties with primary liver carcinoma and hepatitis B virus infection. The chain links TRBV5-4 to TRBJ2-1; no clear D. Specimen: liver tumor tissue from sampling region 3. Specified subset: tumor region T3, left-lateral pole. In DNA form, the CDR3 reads TGTGCCAGCAGCTCGGATGCCAGCAGCTACAATGAACAGTTCTTC. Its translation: CASSSDASSYNEQFF.